This TCR beta chain was observed in a study of blood T cell repertoires in COVID-19. In Seattle, patients joined the study during active infection and were tracked longitudinally. This CDR3 is built from 14 residues. Authors' methods: Cell counts per sample came from amplifying reference gene primers. Only in-frame clones appear in the TCRdb table, and some are missing; sequencing was by immunoSEQ multiplex PCR. V, J and clone size are taken as reported in that table, and D and trimming were inferred from the DNA itself. The sample yields 100,000 to 150,000 clones, 92% seen once. The gene calls are TRBV1 and TRBJ2-7; the DNA was not used to check the table's D call, TRBD1. TRBV1 is a pseudogene segment. This clonotype was obtained from a man in his forties or fifties with COVID-19, enrolled during active disease. The sequenced sample consisted of peripheral blood. The CDR3 DNA is TGCACCAGCAGCCAGCAGGGGACACCCTACGAGCAGTACTTC. The encoded protein is CTSSQQGTPYEQYF.